A selection of T cell receptor beta chains follows, all from one sample in a study of blood T cells in healthy people across ages. TCRdb itself ran the 5' RACE reads through MiXCR, one entry per CDR3 protein. The sample has roughly 900,000 distinct CDR3 sequences, roughly 50% seen once. Source material: blood. Source of these receptors: a man aged 25 to 40 in good health. CDR3s include the opening cysteine and the closing phenylalanine or tryptophan. Fields, in order: V gene, J gene, D gene, clone size, CDR3 protein, CDR3 DNA. The D gene is left open where the match is weak. Clone size is shown for a subset of rows, as once, few, many or a class of expanded clone.

TRBV7-2	TRBJ1-5	.	few	CASSLASQSNQPQHF	TGTGCCAGCAGCTTAGCGTCACAAAGCAATCAGCCCCAGCATTTT
TRBV6-5	TRBJ2-1	TRBD1	few	CASKQGQGAYNEQFF	TGTGCCAGCAAACAGGGACAGGGGGCCTACAATGAGCAGTTCTTC
TRBV7-2	TRBJ2-4	.	.	CASSPRPGTGSSTKNIQYF	TGTGCCAGCAGCCCCCGTCCCGGGACGGGTTCTTCGACCAAAAACATTCAGTACTTC
TRBV19	TRBJ2-3	.	.	CASSRRIGGTDTQYF	TGTGCCAGTAGTAGACGAATAGGAGGCACAGATACGCAGTATTTT
TRBV20-1	TRBJ2-6	TRBD1	.	CSATGTAGANVLTF	TGCAGTGCCACCGGGACAGCTGGGGCCAACGTCCTGACTTTC
TRBV20-1	TRBJ2-1	.	.	CSAPPGHIAIEQFF	TGCAGTGCGCCCCCGGGACACATAGCGATTGAGCAGTTCTTC
TRBV2	TRBJ1-5	.	few	CASAERAGVQPQHF	TGTGCCAGCGCGGAACGGGCAGGGGTTCAGCCCCAGCATTTT
TRBV20-1	TRBJ2-3	.	.	CSARAGASTDTQYF	TGCAGTGCCAGGGCGGGGGCCAGCACAGATACGCAGTATTTT
TRBV6-5	TRBJ2-1	.	.	CASTLGGNEQFF	TGTGCCAGCACCCTAGGGGGGAATGAGCAGTTCTTC
TRBV6-5	TRBJ2-7	.	.	CASSQEGLLREQYF	TGTGCCAGCAGCCAAGAAGGCCTCTTAAGGGAGCAGTACTTC
TRBV5-1	TRBJ2-6	.	.	CASDSEANVLTF	TGCGCCAGCGACTCTGAGGCCAACGTCCTGACTTTC
TRBV27	TRBJ2-3	TRBD2	.	CASGAGLGTDTQYF	TGTGCCAGTGGAGCGGGGTTAGGCACAGATACGCAGTATTTT
TRBV4-2	TRBJ2-2	.	once	CASSQDVGRTGELFF	TGTGCCAGCAGCCAAGATGTGGGGCGCACCGGGGAGCTGTTTTTT
TRBV2	TRBJ1-5	.	many	CASSESNQPQHF	TGTGCCAGCAGTGAGAGTAACCAGCCCCAGCATTTT
TRBV11-2	TRBJ2-2	.	few	CASSLGFASAGELFF	TGTGCCAGCAGCTTAGGGTTTGCCTCGGCCGGGGAGCTGTTTTTT
TRBV12-3/TRBV12-4	TRBJ2-1	.	few	CASSLADSPYLNEQFF	TGTGCCAGCAGTTTAGCGGACAGCCCCTACCTCAATGAGCAGTTCTTC
TRBV20-1	TRBJ2-7	.	few	CSARDGRAEQYF	TGCAGTGCTAGAGATGGCAGGGCCGAGCAGTACTTC
TRBV7-9	TRBJ2-5	.	.	CASSYPGQYRETQYF	TGTGCCAGCAGCTACCCCGGGCAGTACAGAGAGACCCAGTACTTC
TRBV18	TRBJ2-3	TRBD1	.	CASSQTGAGDTQYF	TGTGCCAGCTCACAAACAGGGGCCGGGGATACGCAGTATTTT
TRBV7-9	TRBJ1-1	TRBD1	.	CASSGRDRNTEAFF	TGTGCCAGCAGCGGGCGGGACAGGAACACTGAAGCTTTCTTT
TRBV5-1	TRBJ2-1	.	.	CASSLGIFEPNEQFF	TGCGCCAGCAGCTTGGGCATCTTCGAACCCAATGAGCAGTTCTTC
TRBV20-1	TRBJ2-1	TRBD2	.	CSARAETSGGAYNEQFF	TGCAGTGCTAGAGCCGAGACTAGCGGGGGGGCTTACAATGAGCAGTTCTTC
TRBV7-9	TRBJ2-3	.	.	CASNLNEASTDTQYF	TGTGCCAGCAACTTGAACGAAGCAAGCACAGATACGCAGTATTTT
TRBV6-2/TRBV6-3	TRBJ2-7	.	many	CASSQNYEQYF	TGTGCCAGCAGTCAAAACTACGAGCAGTACTTC
TRBV20-1	TRBJ2-1	TRBD2	.	CSAPIPSGSSYNEQFF	TGCAGTGCCCCCATCCCCAGCGGGAGTTCCTACAATGAGCAGTTCTTC
TRBV12-3/TRBV12-4	TRBJ2-1	.	few	CASSLRQGGAFWFF	TGTGCCAGCAGTTTAAGGCAGGGGGGCGCCTTTTGGTTCTTC
TRBV6-5	TRBJ1-1	TRBD1	.	CASSPGTGGAEAFF	TGTGCCAGCAGTCCGGGGACAGGGGGCGCTGAAGCTTTCTTT
TRBV30	TRBJ2-1	.	.	CAWGELNEQFF	TGTGCCTGGGGAGAGTTGAATGAGCAGTTCTTC
TRBV9	TRBJ2-3	TRBD2	few	CASSPSGISTDTQYF	TGTGCCAGCAGCCCTAGCGGGATTAGCACAGATACGCAGTATTTT
TRBV6-2/TRBV6-3	TRBJ2-4	TRBD2	.	CASSSTLAGGVNIQYF	TGTGCCAGCAGTTCGACGTTAGCGGGAGGGGTAAACATTCAGTACTTC
TRBV10-3	TRBJ2-3	.	.	CAIRFTDTQYF	TGTGCCATCAGATTCACAGATACGCAGTATTTT
TRBV29-1	TRBJ1-1	.	.	CSVEDNRGSGTEAFF	TGCAGCGTTGAAGATAACCGGGGGTCGGGCACTGAAGCTTTCTTT
TRBV7-9	TRBJ1-1	.	.	CASSSDPNTEAFF	TGTGCCAGCAGCTCGGACCCGAACACTGAAGCTTTCTTT
TRBV11-3	TRBJ2-1	.	.	CTSSSAAGATPYNEQFF	TGTACCAGTAGCAGCGCCGCGGGGGCAACCCCCTACAATGAGCAGTTCTTC
TRBV20-1	TRBJ2-7	.	once	CSARRAEGSYEQYF	TGCAGTGCTAGGAGGGCAGAGGGGTCCTACGAGCAGTACTTC
TRBV7-9	TRBJ2-3	.	.	CASTRSTDTQYF	TGTGCCAGCACCAGGAGTACAGATACGCAGTATTTT
TRBV28	TRBJ1-5	.	.	CASRRGPVYNQPQHF	TGTGCCAGCAGGCGCGGGCCAGTTTACAATCAGCCCCAGCATTTT
TRBV10-3	TRBJ2-5	.	.	CAISELGHRETQYF	TGTGCCATCAGTGAATTAGGGCACCGAGAGACCCAGTACTTC
TRBV2	TRBJ1-6	TRBD1	.	CASRTGEESPLHF	TGTGCCAGCAGGACAGGGGAGGAATCACCCCTCCACTTT
TRBV12-3/TRBV12-4	TRBJ1-3	.	.	CASSLAGTRGNTIYF	TGTGCCAGCAGTTTAGCTGGGACAAGGGGAAACACCATATATTTT
TRBV4-1	TRBJ1-4	.	few	CASSQGQAREKLFF	TGCGCCAGCAGCCAAGGTCAGGCTAGGGAAAAACTGTTTTTT
TRBV7-9	TRBJ2-7	.	.	CASSLEIGYEQYF	TGTGCCAGCAGCTTAGAAATCGGATACGAGCAGTACTTC